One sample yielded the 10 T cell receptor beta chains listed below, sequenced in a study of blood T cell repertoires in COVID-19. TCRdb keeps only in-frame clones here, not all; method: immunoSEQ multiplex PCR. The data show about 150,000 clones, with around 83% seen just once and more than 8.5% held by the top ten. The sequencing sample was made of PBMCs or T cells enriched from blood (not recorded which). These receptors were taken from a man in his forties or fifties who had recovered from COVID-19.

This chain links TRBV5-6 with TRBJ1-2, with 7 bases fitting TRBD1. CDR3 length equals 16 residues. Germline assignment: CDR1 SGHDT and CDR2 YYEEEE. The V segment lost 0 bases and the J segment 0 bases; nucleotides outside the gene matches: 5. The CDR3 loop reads CASSLEGTVSNYGYTF. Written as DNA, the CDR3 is TGTGCCAGCAGCTTGGAGGGGACAGTTTCTAACTATGGCTACACCTTC.

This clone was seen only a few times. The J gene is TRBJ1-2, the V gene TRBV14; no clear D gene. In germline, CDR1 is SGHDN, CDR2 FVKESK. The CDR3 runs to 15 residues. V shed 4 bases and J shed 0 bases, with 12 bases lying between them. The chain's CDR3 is CASSRASQANYGYTF. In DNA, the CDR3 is TGTGCCAGCAGCCGGGCCAGCCAAGCTAACTATGGCTACACCTTC. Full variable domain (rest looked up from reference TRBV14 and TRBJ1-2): EAGVTQFPSHSVIEKGQTVTLRCDPISGHDNLYWYRRVMGKEIKFLLHFVKESKQDESGMPNNRFLAERTGGTYSTLKVQPAELEDSGVYFCASSRASQANYGYTFGSGTRLTVV.

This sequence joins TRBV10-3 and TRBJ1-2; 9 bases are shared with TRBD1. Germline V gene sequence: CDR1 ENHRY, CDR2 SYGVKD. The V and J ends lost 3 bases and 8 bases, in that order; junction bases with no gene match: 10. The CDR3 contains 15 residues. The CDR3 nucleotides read TGTGCCATCAGTGACTCAATACAGGGGGCGCGAGGCTACACCTTC. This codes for CAISDSIQGARGYTF.

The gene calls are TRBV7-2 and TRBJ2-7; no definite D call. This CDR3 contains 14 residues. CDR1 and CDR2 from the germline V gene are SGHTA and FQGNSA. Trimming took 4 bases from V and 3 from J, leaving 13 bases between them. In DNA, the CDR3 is TGTGCCAGCAGCTCAGGCCGTCACCTCTACGAGCAGTACTTC. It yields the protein CASSSGRHLYEQYF.

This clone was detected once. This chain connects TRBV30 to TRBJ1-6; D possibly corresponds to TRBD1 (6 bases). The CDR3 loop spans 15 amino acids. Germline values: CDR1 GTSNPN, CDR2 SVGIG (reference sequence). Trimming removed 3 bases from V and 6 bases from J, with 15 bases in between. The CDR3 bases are TGTGCCTGGAGGGCCAGGGGTCTCCCTAATTCACCCCTCCACTTT. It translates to CAWRARGLPNSPLHF. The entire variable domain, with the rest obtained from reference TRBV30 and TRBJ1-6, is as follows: SQTIHQWPATLVQPVGSPLSLECTVEGTSNPNLYWYRQAAGRGLQLLFYSVGIGQISSEVPQNLSASRPQDRQFILSSKKLLLSDSGFYLCAWRARGLPNSPLHFGNGTRLTVT.

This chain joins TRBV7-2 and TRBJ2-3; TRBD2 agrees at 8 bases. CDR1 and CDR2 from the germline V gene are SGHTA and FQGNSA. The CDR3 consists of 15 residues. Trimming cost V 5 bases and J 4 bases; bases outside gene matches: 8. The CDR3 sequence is CASSVGGAGADTQYF. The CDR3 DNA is TGTGCCAGCAGCGTCGGGGGAGCGGGGGCAGATACGCAGTATTTT.

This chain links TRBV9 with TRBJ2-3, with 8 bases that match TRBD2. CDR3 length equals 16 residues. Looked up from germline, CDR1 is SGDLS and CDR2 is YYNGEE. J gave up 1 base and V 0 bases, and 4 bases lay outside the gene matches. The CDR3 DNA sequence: TGTGCCAGCAGCGTAGGAGTCGGGGGGGGCACAGATACGCAGTATTTT. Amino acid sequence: CASSVGVGGGTDTQYF.

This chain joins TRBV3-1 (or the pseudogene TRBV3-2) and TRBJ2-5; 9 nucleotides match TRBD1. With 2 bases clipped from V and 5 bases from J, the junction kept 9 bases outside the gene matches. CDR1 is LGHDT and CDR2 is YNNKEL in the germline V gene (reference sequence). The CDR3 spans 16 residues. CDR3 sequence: CASSQSPGTGLETQYF. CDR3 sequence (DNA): TGTGCCAGCAGCCAAAGTCCCGGGACAGGGTTGGAGACCCAGTACTTC.

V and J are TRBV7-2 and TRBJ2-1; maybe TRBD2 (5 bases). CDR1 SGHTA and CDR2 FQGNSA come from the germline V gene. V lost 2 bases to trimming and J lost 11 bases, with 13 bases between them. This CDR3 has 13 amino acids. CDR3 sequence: CASSLFAGGQQFF. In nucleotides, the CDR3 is TGTGCCAGCAGCTTATTCGCCGGAGGACAGCAGTTCTTC.

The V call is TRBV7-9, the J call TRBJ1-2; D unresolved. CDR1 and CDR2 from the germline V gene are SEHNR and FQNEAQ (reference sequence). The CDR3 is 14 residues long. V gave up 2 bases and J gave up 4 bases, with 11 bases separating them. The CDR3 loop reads CASSLLIGSYGYTF. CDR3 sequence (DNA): TGTGCCAGCAGCTTATTGATCGGGTCCTATGGCTACACCTTC.